What follows are 32 T cell receptor beta chains derived from one specimen sequenced in a study of blood T cell repertoires in COVID-19. Assay: immunoSEQ multiplex PCR; the TCRdb copy retains only in-frame clones and omits some. This table has some 71,000 clones, 90% appearing once. Sequenced sample: peripheral blood. The source is a young woman with acute or convalescent COVID-19.

This chain joins TRBV3-1 (or the pseudogene TRBV3-2) and TRBJ2-1; 7 nucleotides agree with TRBD2. The CDR3 consists of 15 residues. V dropped 4 bases and J dropped 5; count of bases not matched to a gene: 8. The germline V gene encodes CDR1 LGHDT and CDR2 YNNKEL (reference sequence). CDR3 coding DNA: TGTGCCAGCAGCCTGGGACTACTGGGACACAATGAGCAGTTCTTC. This translates into CASSLGLLGHNEQFF.

The genes are TRBV4-1 and TRBJ1-1; D possibly corresponds to TRBD1 (5 bases). Trimming cost V 3 bases and J 4 bases, with 15 bases left between them. The germline CDR1 and CDR2 sequences are MGHRA and YSYEKL. This CDR3 spans 15 amino acids. The CDR3: CASSQAGVRGTEAFF. The CDR3 nucleotides are TGCGCCAGCAGCCAGGCGGGGGTACGAGGCACTGAAGCTTTCTTT.

The CDR3: CASSSTGSVPGNTIYF. Written as DNA, the CDR3 is TGTGCCAGCAGTTCCACCGGGAGTGTGCCTGGAAACACCATATATTTT. The chain links TRBV6-5 to TRBJ1-3; D remains ambiguous. Trimming removed 4 bases from V and 2 bases from J, with 15 bases in between. CDR3 length equals 16 residues. CDR1 MNHEY and CDR2 SVGAGI come from the germline V gene.

This clone was detected once. The gene calls are TRBV3-1 (or the pseudogene TRBV3-2) and TRBJ2-1; TRBD2 aligns across 11 bases. The V gene's germline CDR1 is LGHDT and CDR2 YNNKEL (reference sequence). Trimming cost V 4 bases and J 9 bases; bases outside gene matches: 8. The CDR3 contains 15 residues. As DNA, the CDR3 is TGTGCCAGCAGCCTCATTAGCGGGGGGGCCGGTGAGCAGTTCTTC. Translating it yields CASSLISGGAGEQFF.

The gene calls are TRBV28 and TRBJ1-5, with 10 bases identical to TRBD1. This CDR3 has 15 residues. Trimming cost V 10 bases and J 1 base; bases outside gene matches: 7. CDR1 is MDHEN and CDR2 is SYDVKM in the germline V gene. DNA for the CDR3: TGTGCCATAACGGGACAGGGGAGGAGCAATCAGCCCCAGCATTTT. It encodes CAITGQGRSNQPQHF.

V is TRBV6-5 and J is TRBJ2-2, with D tentatively TRBD1 (5 bases). This CDR3 comprises 13 residues. Germline loops: CDR1 MNHEY, CDR2 SVGAGI. The V and J ends lost 8 bases and 5 bases respectively, with 12 bases between them. The CDR3 DNA reads TGTGCCAGCGTTCAGGGATTAACCGGGGAGCTGTTTTTT. This codes for CASVQGLTGELFF.

The V gene is TRBV28, the J gene TRBJ1-4; 8 bases are a match to TRBD1. Germline values: CDR1 MDHEN, CDR2 SYDVKM. Trimming removed 6 bases from V and 8 bases from J; junction bases left unmatched: 11. CDR3 length: 15 amino acids. DNA for the CDR3: TGTGCCAGCAGCCGCCCAGGGGGCCGGGGGGAAAAACTGTTTTTT. This encodes CASSRPGGRGEKLFF.

The chain joins TRBV9 to TRBJ2-3; 10 nucleotides align to TRBD2. V gave up 4 bases and J gave up 3 bases; unmatched junction bases: 5. Germline loops: CDR1 SGDLS, CDR2 YYNGEE. The length of the CDR3 is 15 residues. The CDR3 loop reads CASSSLGLATDTQYF. The CDR3 DNA follows: TGTGCCAGCAGCTCACTGGGACTAGCGACAGATACGCAGTATTTT.

The CDR3 DNA follows: TGTGCCAGCAGTGTACAGGGGGATTGGGAGGAGCAGTTCTTC. Amino acid sequence: CASSVQGDWEEQFF. The V call is TRBV27, the J call TRBJ2-1; 8 nucleotides align to TRBD1. This CDR3 region has 14 residues. The ends lost 5 bases at V and 10 bases at J; junction bases unmatched: 10. Germline-derived CDR1 and CDR2 are MNHEY and SMNVEV (reference sequence).

V is TRBV6-2 or TRBV6-3 and J is TRBJ1-1, with 11 bases lining up with TRBD1. The junction had 8 bases not matched to a gene; V was cut back by 4 bases and J by 1 base. CDR1 is MNHEY and CDR2 is SVGEGT in the germline V gene. This CDR3 is built from 17 residues. CDR3: CASSFLRTGGGNTEAFF. The CDR3 DNA is TGTGCCAGCAGTTTTTTAAGGACAGGGGGCGGGAACACTGAAGCTTTCTTT.

This sequence joins TRBV6-6 and TRBJ2-2; maybe TRBD1 (6 bases). The CDR3 totals 14 residues. Germline V gene lookup returns CDR1 MNHNY and CDR2 SVGAGI (reference sequence). The germline V and J ends were trimmed by 8 bases and 4 bases, with 14 bases remaining between them. CDR3 region: CASELGRGTGELFF. The CDR3 DNA reads as TGTGCCAGCGAGCTAGGCAGGGGCACCGGGGAGCTGTTTTTT.

The V call is TRBV5-1, the J call TRBJ2-1; 14 bases line up with TRBD2. With V trimmed by 3 bases and J by 4 bases, 12 bases remained unmatched. The CDR3 spans 19 residues. From germline, CDR1 is SGHRS and CDR2 YFSETQ. The CDR3 spells CASSSREPGLAGVYNEQFF. CDR3 coding DNA: TGCGCCAGCAGCTCCCGAGAACCGGGACTAGCGGGAGTATACAATGAGCAGTTCTTC.

The rearrangement uses TRBV6-4 and TRBJ1-1; a possible D gene is TRBD1 (5 bases). The germline V gene has CDR1 MRHNA and CDR2 SNTAGT. Trimming removed 10 bases from V and 5 bases from J, with 20 bases in between. This CDR3 has 14 residues. For the CDR3, the DNA is TGTGCCACCAGGGCGCGGCCCGGTGGGACTGAAGCTTTCTTT. Translated, it gives CATRARPGGTEAFF.

V gene TRBV30 combines with J gene TRBJ2-1; D is perhaps TRBD2 (6 bases). This CDR3 region has 13 residues. Between the trimmed V and J ends, which lost 1 base and 4 bases, there was a span of 8 bases. CDR1 GTSNPN and CDR2 SVGIG come from the germline V gene (reference sequence). The CDR3 is CAWSGGGYNEQFF. CDR3 nucleotides: TGTGCCTGGAGTGGTGGAGGGTACAATGAGCAGTTCTTC.

Here the CDR3 DNA reads TGCGCCAGCAGCTTCGGGCTAGCGGAGGCGAATGAGCAGTTCTTC. Protein product: CASSFGLAEANEQFF. V gene TRBV5-1 combines with J gene TRBJ2-1; 7 positions agree with TRBD2. In germline, CDR1 is SGHRS, CDR2 YFSETQ. The CDR3 extends over 15 amino acids. V shed 2 bases, J shed 7 bases, and the junction held 9 bases outside the gene matches.

V is TRBV28 and J is TRBJ1-5; the D gene is possibly TRBD1 (6 bases). Trimming took off 9 bases at V and 3 bases at J, with 12 bases between the two ends. Germline V gives CDR1 MDHEN, CDR2 SYDVKM. The CDR3 runs 13 residues. CDR3 loop: CASQDSLNQPQHF. The DNA for the CDR3 is TGTGCCAGTCAGGACAGTCTCAATCAGCCCCAGCATTTT.

The V gene is TRBV25-1, the J gene TRBJ2-7; 13 bases map to TRBD2. The CDR3 runs 17 residues. Germline CDR1 MGHDK, CDR2 SYGVNS. The junction had 8 bases not matched to a gene; V was cut back by 4 bases and J by 2 bases. Here the CDR3 reads CASSAILGTSGAYEQYF. The CDR3 nucleotides are TGTGCCAGCAGTGCCATCTTGGGGACTAGCGGGGCCTACGAGCAGTACTTC.

The chain is built from TRBV27 and TRBJ1-1, with 10 bases that match TRBD1. The CDR3 has 14 amino acids. J lost 4 bases, V lost 5 bases, and 4 bases had no gene match. The germline CDR1 and CDR2 sequences are MNHEY and SMNVEV (reference sequence). CDR3: CASSVGQGGTEAFF. CDR3 sequence (DNA): TGTGCCAGCAGTGTCGGACAGGGGGGCACTGAAGCTTTCTTT.

The chain has TRBV18 and TRBJ1-1; tentatively, D is TRBD1 (6 bases). V was pared by 5 bases and J by 4 bases, with 14 bases between. Germline values: CDR1 KGHSH, CDR2 LQKENI. The CDR3 runs 14 residues. The CDR3 nucleotides read TGTGCCAGCTCATCCTCAGGGGCGGTCACTGAAGCTTTCTTT. This codes for CASSSSGAVTEAFF.

In DNA form, the CDR3 reads TGCGCCAGCAGCCAAGAACGGGAGACGAACGCCTACAATGAGCAGTTCTTC. Residues: CASSQERETNAYNEQFF. The V and J genes are TRBV4-1 and TRBJ2-1; maybe TRBD2 (6 bases). The germline V gene encodes CDR1 MGHRA and CDR2 YSYEKL. There are 17 residues in the CDR3. V lost 0 bases, J lost 2 bases, and 14 bases lay in between.

The chain joins TRBV19 to TRBJ1-6; D gene uncertain. CDR1 is LNHDA and CDR2 is SQIVND in the germline V gene (reference sequence). The CDR3 loop spans 14 amino acids. V was cut by 7 bases and J by 7 bases, with 14 bases left in between. The CDR3 DNA follows: TGTGCCAGTATCGGGAGGGAGCGCAATTCACCCCTCCACTTT. Residues: CASIGRERNSPLHF.

The chain employs TRBV2 and TRBJ2-7; 8 nucleotides line up with TRBD1. Germline values: CDR1 SNHLY, CDR2 FYNNEI. With 4 bases clipped from V and 1 base from J, the junction kept 3 bases outside the gene matches. The CDR3 spans 14 residues. CDR3 in amino acids: CASSVWTGSYEQYF. For the CDR3, the DNA is TGTGCCAGCAGTGTCTGGACAGGGTCCTACGAGCAGTACTTC. The full variable domain, in which reference TRBV2 and TRBJ2-7 provide the parts outside the CDR3, is EPEVTQTPSHQVTQMGQEVILRCVPISNHLYFYWYRQILGQKVEFLVSFYNNEISEKSEIFDDQFSVERPDGSNFTLKIRSTKLEDSAMYFCASSVWTGSYEQYFGPGTRLTVT.

The rearrangement uses TRBV28 and TRBJ1-2; D possibly corresponds to TRBD1 (6 bases). This CDR3 has 15 amino acids. Germline V gives CDR1 MDHEN, CDR2 SYDVKM. The V gene lost 8 bases and the J gene lost 4 bases, with 20 bases spanning the gap. The CDR3 DNA reads as TGTGCCAGCCGCACCTCGGGGGGGCGGGTCTATGGCTACACCTTC. It codes for CASRTSGGRVYGYTF.

This clone was observed a single time. The chain couples TRBV3-1 (or the pseudogene TRBV3-2) to TRBJ2-7; 8 bases align to TRBD1. V was clipped by 3 bases and J by 2 bases; unmatched bases: 3. Per the germline V gene, CDR1 is LGHDT and CDR2 is YNNKEL (reference sequence). There are 14 residues in the CDR3. The CDR3 spells CASSQPDRAYEQYF. For the CDR3, the DNA is TGTGCCAGCAGCCAGCCGGACAGGGCCTACGAGCAGTACTTC.

The table lists this clone with a count of one. V and J are TRBV6-1 and TRBJ1-2; a possible D gene is TRBD1 (6 bases). The CDR3 is 15 residues long. CDR1 and CDR2 (germline): MNHNS, SASEGT. The germline V and J ends were trimmed by 1 base and 6 bases, with 15 bases remaining between them. The CDR3 coding sequence is TGTGCCAGCAGTGAAGGTTGGGGGCCTTCCGATGGCTACACCTTC. Translated: CASSEGWGPSDGYTF.

The chain uses TRBV12-5 and TRBJ2-2; 11 bases align to TRBD2. The CDR3 runs 15 residues. Germline lookup yields CDR1 LGHNT and CDR2 FRNRAP. V was pared by 7 bases and J by 3 bases, with 4 bases of the junction left unmatched. This CDR3 reads CASARGLADTGELFF. The CDR3 nucleotides read TGTGCTAGTGCCAGGGGACTAGCGGACACCGGGGAGCTGTTTTTT.

This clone was seen once. The rearrangement links TRBV19 to TRBJ1-2; 8 bases are a match to TRBD1. This CDR3 comprises 16 residues. After removal of 5 bases from V and 2 bases from J, the junction contained 10 bases not matched to a gene. CDR1 and CDR2 (germline): LNHDA, SQIVND (reference sequence). Here the CDR3 reads CASSQAGTGDNYGYTF. CDR3 nucleotide sequence: TGTGCCAGTAGTCAAGCCGGGACAGGTGACAACTATGGCTACACCTTC.

The CDR3 DNA reads TGTGCCAGCAGCCAATTGAATCGTGCGGGAGTATACAATGAGCAGTTCTTC. Its protein product is CASSQLNRAGVYNEQFF. The chain uses TRBV3-1 (or the pseudogene TRBV3-2) and TRBJ2-1, with TRBD2 matching 7 bases. The trim removed 2 bases at V and 4 bases at J, leaving 11 bases unmatched. Germline CDR1 and CDR2: LGHDT and YNNKEL (reference sequence). The CDR3 covers 17 residues.

The rearrangement uses TRBV6-1 and TRBJ2-1; 8 bases are shared with TRBD2. The CDR3 has 16 residues. Trimming cost V 5 bases and J 7 bases; bases outside gene matches: 13. Germline CDR1 and CDR2: MNHNS and SASEGT. The CDR3 nucleotides are TGTGCCAGCAGTAAAGGTCGATTAGCGGGAAGGAATGAGCAGTTCTTC. Translation gives CASSKGRLAGRNEQFF.

The rearrangement joins TRBV6-2 or TRBV6-3 to TRBJ2-1; TRBD2 matches 10 bases. The CDR3 is 15 amino acids. The V segment lost 6 bases and the J segment 3 bases; nucleotides outside the gene matches: 5. The germline CDR1 and CDR2 sequences are MNHEY and SVGEGT. CDR3 loop: CASSQGLANYNEQFF. CDR3 bases: TGTGCCAGCAGCCAGGGACTAGCGAACTACAATGAGCAGTTCTTC.

The chain is built from TRBV18 and TRBJ2-5; 7 bases agree with TRBD2. The CDR3 sequence is 14 residues long. Looked up from germline, CDR1 is KGHSH and CDR2 is LQKENI. J gave up 2 bases and V 2 bases, and 2 bases lay outside the gene matches. The CDR3 loop is CASSPAGEQETQYF. CDR3 in DNA: TGTGCCAGCTCACCAGCGGGAGAACAAGAGACCCAGTACTTC. The whole variable domain, remainder taken from reference TRBV18 and TRBJ2-5, is NAGVMQNPRHLVRRRGQEARLRCSPMKGHSHVYWYRQLPEEGLKFMVYLQKENIIDESGMPKERFSAEFPKEGPSILRIQQVVRGDSAAYFCASSPAGEQETQYFGPGTRLLVL.

V is TRBV7-9 and J is TRBJ2-1; 7 nucleotides line up with TRBD1. V lost 1 base and J lost 10; bases outside the gene matches: 7. The CDR3 runs to 14 residues. The germline CDR1 and CDR2 sequences are SEHNR and FQNEAQ (reference sequence). CDR3 amino acids: CASSLVDRVGEQFF. The CDR3 region has the DNA TGTGCCAGCAGCTTAGTAGACAGGGTGGGGGAGCAGTTCTTC.